Below, 11 T cell receptor beta chains from the same sample are listed, as sequenced in a study of human T cells and chemical hapten exposure (dated by TCRdb to the early 2020s). The time point label, read with the paper, signifies: patch test 1, 2 weeks after DPC sensitization. The sample's treatment or condition label, decoded: therapeutic diphenylcyclopropenone sensitization with weekly scalp DPC. The library relied on RACE. TCRdb lists the instrument as NextSeq 500. The raw public reads went through TCRdb reprocessing: fastp at Q25, MiXCR clone calling, in-frame beta chains kept. A single entry per CDR3 protein holds the most common genes and DNA from its merged rows. Within this sample are just under 350,000 distinct CDR3 sequences, with roughly 6.9% of them counted one time only. The ten largest make up 7% to 10% of the sample. The sample was whole blood, taken in connection with sensitization to the hapten diphenylcyclopropenone (DPC). These receptors were collected from a woman aged 18-30 years with alopecia areata. Some clones in this sample may be carry-over from other donors' samples.

The sample holds many counts of this clonotype. The gene calls are TRBV27 and TRBJ2-2; D is unresolved. CDR3 length: 15 amino acids. Deletions cut 2 bases from V and 0 bases from J, with 7 bases between. The V gene's germline CDR1 is MNHEY and CDR2 SMNVEV (reference sequence). CDR3 in DNA: TGTGCCAGCAGTTTACTAGGCACGAACACCGGGGAGCTGTTTTTT. Protein product: CASSLLGTNTGELFF.

For this clonotype: This sequence may be a read error, since a much larger clone differs from it by one base. V gene TRBV6-2 or TRBV6-3 combines with J gene TRBJ2-1, with TRBD1 matching over 9 bases. This CDR3 is 13 amino acids long. Germline V gene data show CDR1 as MNHEY and CDR2 as SVGEGT. The CDR3 bases are TGTGCCGGCAGCCTTGGCAGGGACAGGGAACAGTTCTTC. The encoded protein is CAGSLGRDREQFF.

This clonotype has only a few counts. The genes are TRBV2 and TRBJ2-3, with 8 bases aligning to TRBD2. V trimming: 7 bases; J trimming: 6 bases; junction bases outside the gene matches: 9. Germline values: CDR1 SNHLY, CDR2 FYNNEI. This CDR3 contains 14 residues. CDR3 residues: CASNPGLVVDTQYF. The CDR3 DNA reads as TGTGCCAGCAACCCGGGACTAGTTGTTGATACGCAGTATTTT.

The rearrangement uses TRBV6-1 and TRBJ2-5; possibly TRBD1 or TRBD2 for D (5 bases each). Trimming took off 7 bases at V and 4 bases at J, with 25 bases between the two ends. This CDR3 has 17 amino acids. Germline V gene data show CDR1 as MNHNS and CDR2 as SASEGT. This chain's CDR3 is CASTSLRARELLETQYF. The CDR3 nucleotides are TGTGCCAGCACCTCCCTGAGGGCCAGGGAGTTACTAGAGACCCAGTACTTC.

V gene TRBV6-2 or TRBV6-3 combines with J gene TRBJ1-2; D is perhaps TRBD1 (5 bases). CDR1 is MNHEY and CDR2 is SVGEGT in the germline V gene. The CDR3 spans 15 residues. Trimming shortened V by 4 bases and J by 8 bases, and 20 bases separated the two germline ends. The CDR3 DNA follows: TGTGCCAGCAGTTCCCCCACCAGGGACTCGAGCGGCTACACCTTC. Residues: CASSSPTRDSSGYTF.

CDR3 sequence reads: CASSQGTSSVGEQYF. In DNA form, the CDR3 reads TGCGCCAGCAGCCAAGGGACTAGCTCGGTTGGGGAGCAGTACTTC. This chain uses TRBV4-1 with TRBJ2-7; the match to TRBD2 covers 8 bases. After removal of 1 base from V and 7 bases from J, the junction contained 9 bases not matched to a gene. The CDR3 runs 15 residues. CDR1 and CDR2 from the germline V gene are MGHRA and YSYEKL.

This clonotype was detected many times. The chain uses TRBV4-1 and TRBJ1-4; D call uncertain. Germline loops: CDR1 MGHRA, CDR2 YSYEKL. Trimming left V 4 bases short and J 0 bases short, with 9 bases between. The CDR3 length is 15 residues. The CDR3 DNA sequence: TGCGCCAGCAGCCCGAACCCAGCAACTAATGAAAAACTGTTTTTT. It specifies CASSPNPATNEKLFF.

There are a few counts of this clonotype. This sequence joins TRBV12-3 or TRBV12-4 and TRBJ1-2, with a weak D call TRBD1 (5 bases). V was pared by 8 bases and J by 4 bases, with 14 bases between. The CDR3 is made up of 13 amino acids. CDR3 nucleotides: TGTGCCAGCCTCTCGGGGGGGGGCTATGGCTACACCTTC. Protein product: CASLSGGGYGYTF.

This clonotype has at least ten counts. The V call is TRBV7-2, the J call TRBJ2-1, with TRBD2 matching over 11 bases. The CDR3 covers 15 residues. Germline V gene data show CDR1 as SGHTA and CDR2 as FQGNSA. V lost 1 base, J lost 13 bases, and 9 bases stayed unmatched. CDR3 loop: CASSLGTSGGPGQFF. The CDR3 region has the DNA TGTGCCAGCAGCTTAGGAACTAGCGGGGGCCCGGGTCAGTTCTTC.

This clonotype was observed a handful of times. The V call is TRBV2, the J call TRBJ2-1; TRBD2 agrees at 9 bases. The CDR3 loop spans 15 amino acids. In germline, CDR1 is SNHLY, CDR2 FYNNEI. V lost 4 bases and J lost 6; bases outside the gene matches: 7. CDR3 in DNA: TGTGCCAGCAGTGCTTCGTCTAGCGGGGCCAATGAGCAGTTCTTC. It encodes CASSASSSGANEQFF.

This clonotype has a handful of counts. V usage is TRBV29-1 and J usage is TRBJ1-2, with D unresolved. This CDR3 region has 13 residues. Germline lookup yields CDR1 SQVTM and CDR2 ANQGSEA. V was shortened by 4 bases and J by 1 base, with 10 bases between the two germline ends. CDR3 sequence reads: CSVGWQHNYGYTF. In nucleotides, the CDR3 is TGCAGCGTTGGGTGGCAGCATAACTATGGCTACACCTTC.